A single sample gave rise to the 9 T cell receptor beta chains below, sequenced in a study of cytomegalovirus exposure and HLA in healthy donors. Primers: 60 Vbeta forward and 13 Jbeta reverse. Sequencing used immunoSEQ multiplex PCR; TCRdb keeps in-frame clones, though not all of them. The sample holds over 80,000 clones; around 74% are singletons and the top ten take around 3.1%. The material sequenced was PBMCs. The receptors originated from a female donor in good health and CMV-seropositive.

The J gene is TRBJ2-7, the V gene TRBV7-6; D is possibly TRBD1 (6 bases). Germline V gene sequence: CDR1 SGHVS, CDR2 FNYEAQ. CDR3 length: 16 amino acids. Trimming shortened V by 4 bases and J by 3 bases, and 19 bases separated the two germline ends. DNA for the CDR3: TGTGCCAGCAGCTCACCTAGGGTGACAGGACGCTACGAGCAGTACTTC. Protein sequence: CASSSPRVTGRYEQYF.

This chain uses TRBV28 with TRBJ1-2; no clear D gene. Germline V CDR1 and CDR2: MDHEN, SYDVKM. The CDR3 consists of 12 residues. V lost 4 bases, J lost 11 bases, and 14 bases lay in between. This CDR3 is CASSWAAGWYTF. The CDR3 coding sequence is TGTGCCAGCAGTTGGGCCGCGGGGTGGTACACCTTC.

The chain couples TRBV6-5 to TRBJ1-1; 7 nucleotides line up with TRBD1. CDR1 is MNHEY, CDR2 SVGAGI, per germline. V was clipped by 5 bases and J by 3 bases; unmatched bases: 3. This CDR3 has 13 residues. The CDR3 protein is CASSGTVYTEAFF. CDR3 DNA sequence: TGTGCCAGCAGTGGGACAGTCTACACTGAAGCTTTCTTT.

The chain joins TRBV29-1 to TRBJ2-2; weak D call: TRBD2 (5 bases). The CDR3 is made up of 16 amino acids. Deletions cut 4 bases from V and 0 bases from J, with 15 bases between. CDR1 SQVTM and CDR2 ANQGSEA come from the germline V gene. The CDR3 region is CSVGGAVGANTGELFF. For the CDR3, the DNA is TGCAGCGTTGGGGGAGCCGTTGGGGCGAACACCGGGGAGCTGTTTTTT.

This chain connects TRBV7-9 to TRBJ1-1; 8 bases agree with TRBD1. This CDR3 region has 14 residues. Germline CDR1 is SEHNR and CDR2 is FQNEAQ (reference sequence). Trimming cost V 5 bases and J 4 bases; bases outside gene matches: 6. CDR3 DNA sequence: TGTGCCAGCAGCCCGGACAGGGTGCCCACTGAAGCTTTCTTT. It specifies CASSPDRVPTEAFF.

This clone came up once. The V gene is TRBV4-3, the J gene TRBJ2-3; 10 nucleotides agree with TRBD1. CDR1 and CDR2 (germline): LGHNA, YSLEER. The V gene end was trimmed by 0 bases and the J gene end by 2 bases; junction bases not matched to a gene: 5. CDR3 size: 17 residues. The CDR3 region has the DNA TGCGCCAGCAGCCAAGAGGGGACAGGGGCCTTCACAGATACGCAGTATTTT. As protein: CASSQEGTGAFTDTQYF.

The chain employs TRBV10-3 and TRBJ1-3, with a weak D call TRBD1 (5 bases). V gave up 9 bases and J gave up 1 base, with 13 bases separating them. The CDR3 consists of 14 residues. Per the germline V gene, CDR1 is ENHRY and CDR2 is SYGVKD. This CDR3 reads CAITDTESGNTIYF. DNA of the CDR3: TGTGCCATTACGGACACGGAATCTGGAAACACCATATATTTT.

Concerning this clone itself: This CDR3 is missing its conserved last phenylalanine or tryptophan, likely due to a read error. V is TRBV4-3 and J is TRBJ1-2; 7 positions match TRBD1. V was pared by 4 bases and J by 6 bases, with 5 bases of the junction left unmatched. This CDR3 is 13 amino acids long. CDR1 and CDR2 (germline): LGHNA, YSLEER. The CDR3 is CASSRDRVDGYTV. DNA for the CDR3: TGCGCCAGCAGCCGAGACAGGGTGGATGGCTACACCGTC.

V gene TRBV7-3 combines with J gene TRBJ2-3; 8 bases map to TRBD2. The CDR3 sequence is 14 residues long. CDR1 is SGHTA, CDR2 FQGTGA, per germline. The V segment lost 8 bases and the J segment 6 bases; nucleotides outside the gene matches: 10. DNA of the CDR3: TGTGCCAGCTCCCCGACATTAGCGGGGGATACGCAGTATTTT. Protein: CASSPTLAGDTQYF.